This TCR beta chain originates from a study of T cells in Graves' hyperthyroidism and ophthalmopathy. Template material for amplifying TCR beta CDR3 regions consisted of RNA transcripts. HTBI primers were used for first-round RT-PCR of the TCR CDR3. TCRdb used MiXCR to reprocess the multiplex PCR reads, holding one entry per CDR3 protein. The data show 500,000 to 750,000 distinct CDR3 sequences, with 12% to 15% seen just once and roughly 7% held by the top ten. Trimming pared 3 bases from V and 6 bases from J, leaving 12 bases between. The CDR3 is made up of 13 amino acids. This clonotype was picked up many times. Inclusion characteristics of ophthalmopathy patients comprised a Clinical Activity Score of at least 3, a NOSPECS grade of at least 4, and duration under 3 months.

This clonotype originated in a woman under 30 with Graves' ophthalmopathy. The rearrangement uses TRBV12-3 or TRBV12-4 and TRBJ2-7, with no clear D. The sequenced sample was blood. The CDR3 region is CASSFRAPREQYF. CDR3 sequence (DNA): TGTGCCAGCAGTTTTAGGGCCCCCCGCGAGCAGTACTTC.